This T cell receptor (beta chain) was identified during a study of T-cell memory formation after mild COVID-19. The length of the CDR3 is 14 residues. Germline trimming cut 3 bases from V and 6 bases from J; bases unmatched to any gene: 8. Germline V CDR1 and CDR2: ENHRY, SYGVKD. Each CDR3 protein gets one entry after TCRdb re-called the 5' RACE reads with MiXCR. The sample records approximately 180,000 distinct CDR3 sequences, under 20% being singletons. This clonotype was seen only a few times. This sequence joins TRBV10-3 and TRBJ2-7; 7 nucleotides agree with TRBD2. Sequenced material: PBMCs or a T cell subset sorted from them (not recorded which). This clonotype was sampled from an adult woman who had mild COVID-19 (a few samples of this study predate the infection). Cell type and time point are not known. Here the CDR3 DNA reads TGTGCCATCAGTGATCGGAGGGAGGGCCTCGAGCAGTACTTC. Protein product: CAISDRREGLEQYF.